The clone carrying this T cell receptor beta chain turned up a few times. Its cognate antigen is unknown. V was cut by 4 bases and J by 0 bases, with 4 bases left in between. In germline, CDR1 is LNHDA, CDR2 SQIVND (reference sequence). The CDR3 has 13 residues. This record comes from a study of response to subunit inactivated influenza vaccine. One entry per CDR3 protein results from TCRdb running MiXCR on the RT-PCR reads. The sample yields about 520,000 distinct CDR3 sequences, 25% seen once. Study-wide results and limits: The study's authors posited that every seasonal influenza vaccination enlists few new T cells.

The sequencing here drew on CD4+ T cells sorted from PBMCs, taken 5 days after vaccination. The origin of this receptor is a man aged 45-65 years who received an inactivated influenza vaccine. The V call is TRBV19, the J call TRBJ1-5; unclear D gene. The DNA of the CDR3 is TGTGCCAGTAGTACCAATAGCAATCAGCCCCAGCATTTT. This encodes CASSTNSNQPQHF.